This T cell receptor beta chain was profiled in a study of CD8 T cells in Susac syndrome. The CDR3 runs 17 residues. In its sample, this clonotype was seen once. TCR beta sequencing covered blood CD8+ and CD4+ T cells. Patients with Susac syndrome showed fulfilment of recently defined diagnostic criteria for definite or probable disease. Random-hexamer reverse transcription was applied to roughly 0.5 to 1 ug RNA. TCR beta CDR3 was amplified by immunoSEQ covering 54 Vbeta and 13 Jbeta. TCRdb passed the immunoSEQ multiplex PCR reads through MiXCR, listing each CDR3 protein once. Here the sample spans around 170,000 distinct CDR3 sequences, 95% being singletons.

Sample: CD4+ T cells from PBMCs. The sequence was collected from a human donor with Susac syndrome. The gene calls are TRBV21-1 and TRBJ1-5; the table's D call, TRBD1, was not checked against the DNA. TRBV21-1 is assigned pseudogene status. CDR3 amino acids: CASSKVKGAQGNQPQHF. In DNA form, the CDR3 reads TGTGCCAGCAGCAAAGTCAAGGGGGCGCAAGGCAATCAGCCCCAGCATTTT.